The sequence of this T cell receptor beta chain was determined in a study of T cells in Graves' hyperthyroidism and ophthalmopathy. Using RNA transcripts as the source, TCR beta CDR3 regions were amplified. HTBI primers were used for first-round RT-PCR of the TCR CDR3. TCRdb called the multiplex PCR reads again in MiXCR, with one record for every CDR3 protein. The sample shows 500,000 to 750,000 distinct CDR3 sequences, 46% of them seen only once. The CDR3 length is 15 residues. CDR1 and CDR2 from the germline V gene are MNHEY and SVGAGI. V was shortened by 6 bases and J by 0 bases, with 13 bases between the two germline ends. In its sample, this clonotype was seen a few times.

The sequenced material came from peripheral blood or thyroid tissue (not recorded which). The receptor was isolated from a woman between 18 and 30 years old with Graves' hyperthyroidism. V gene TRBV6-5 combines with J gene TRBJ2-3; TRBD2 is a possible D gene (6 bases). This CDR3 reads CASSPGTPSTDTQYF. The DNA of the CDR3 is TGTGCCAGCAGCCCCGGGACTCCTAGCACAGATACGCAGTATTTT.